The rows below give T cell receptor beta chains drawn from one sample of a study of CD8+ T cells in alopecia areata. TCRdb's table, derived via immunoSEQ multiplex PCR, lists solely in-frame clones and lacks some. The data show a few hundred thousand clones, with around two fifths seen just once and almost 0.5% held by the top ten. Specimen: CD4+ T cells sorted from blood, collected around week 34, from a patient treated with tofacitinib. These receptors came from a human donor with alopecia areata. The CDR3 runs from the conserved cysteine through the conserved F or W. A D gene is named only where the DNA matches it firmly. Where a row states a size, it is once, few, many or the class of an expanded clone; other rows omit it.

abundance,v_gene,d_gene,j_gene,CDR3aa,CDR3nt
-,TRBV7-6,-,TRBJ1-4,CASSLGTDEKLFF,TGTGCCAGCAGCTTAGGCACAGATGAAAAACTGTTTTTT
-,TRBV19,TRBD1,TRBJ2-6,CASSTRQGGSGANVLTF,TGTGCCAGTAGTACCAGACAGGGGGGCTCTGGGGCCAACGTCCTGACTTTC
-,TRBV20-1,-,TRBJ2-1,CSAEDNEQFF,TGCAGTGCCGAGGACAATGAGCAGTTCTTC
-,TRBV11-2,-,TRBJ2-5,CASSLSGSGETQYF,TGTGCCAGCAGCTTATCCGGGAGCGGCGAGACCCAGTACTTC
few,TRBV30,-,TRBJ2-1,CAWRKIWGNNEQFF,TGTGCCTGGAGAAAGATCTGGGGGAACAATGAGCAGTTCTTC
-,TRBV7-9,-,TRBJ1-5,CASSSRQGMNQPQHF,TGTGCCAGCAGCTCGAGGCAGGGAATGAATCAGCCCCAGCATTTT
-,TRBV7-3,-,TRBJ2-5,CASSFAGETQYF,TGTGCCAGCAGCTTCGCTGGGGAGACCCAGTACTTC
few,TRBV7-3,-,TRBJ2-7,CASSYTGTTAYEQYF,TGTGCCAGCAGCTATACCGGGACCACTGCCTACGAGCAGTACTTC
few,TRBV7-9,TRBD1,TRBJ2-7,CASSVGQGDEQYF,TGTGCCAGCAGCGTGGGACAGGGGGACGAGCAGTACTTC
-,TRBV6-6,-,TRBJ1-6,CASQGRGVNSPLHF,TGTGCCAGCCAGGGAAGAGGGGTTAATTCACCCCTCCACTTT
few,TRBV6-6,-,TRBJ2-3,CASSEEWEDTQYF,TGTGCCAGCTCAGAGGAGTGGGAGGATACGCAGTATTTT
-,TRBV19,TRBD1,TRBJ1-4,CASSMTRDRSEKLFF,TGTGCCAGTAGTATGACCCGGGACAGAAGTGAAAAACTGTTTTTT
few,TRBV19,-,TRBJ2-6,CASNAGALSGANVLTF,TGTGCCAGTAACGCAGGGGCCCTATCTGGGGCCAACGTCCTGACTTTC
few,TRBV29-1,-,TRBJ1-1,CSARGNTEAFF,TGCAGCGCCCGGGGGAACACTGAAGCTTTCTTT
few,TRBV27,-,TRBJ1-2,CASSRTAGHDYGYTF,TGTGCCAGCAGCCGAACTGCGGGACATGACTATGGCTACACCTTC
-,TRBV7-2,-,TRBJ2-7,CASSLGSLVSYEQYF,TGTGCCAGCAGCTTAGGGTCCCTAGTTTCATACGAGCAGTACTTC
-,TRBV7-9,-,TRBJ1-1,CASSPWGEAEAFF,TGTGCCAGCAGCCCATGGGGAGAGGCCGAAGCTTTCTTT
-,TRBV5-1,-,TRBJ2-7,CASSLDRPSSEQYF,TGCGCCAGCAGCTTGGACAGGCCCTCCAGCGAGCAGTACTTC
many,TRBV6-6,-,TRBJ1-2,CASSYSKANYGYTF,TGTGCCAGCAGTTACTCAAAAGCTAACTATGGCTACACCTTC
-,TRBV7-9,TRBD1,TRBJ2-2,CASSLIGTVNTGELFF,TGTGCCAGCAGCTTAATTGGGACAGTGAACACCGGGGAGCTGTTTTTT
-,TRBV30,-,TRBJ2-4,CAWSVPLAKNIQYF,TGTGCCTGGAGTGTACCTCTAGCCAAAAACATTCAGTACTTC
few,TRBV19,-,TRBJ1-5,CASRTESGSNQPQHF,TGTGCCAGTAGAACCGAGTCGGGGTCGAATCAGCCCCAGCATTTT
few,TRBV27,-,TRBJ2-7,CASSFRLDRFYEQYF,TGTGCCAGCAGTTTTAGGCTCGACAGGTTCTACGAGCAGTACTTC
-,TRBV2,-,TRBJ1-2,CASEYRELYGYTF,TGTGCCAGCGAATACAGGGAGCTCTATGGCTACACCTTC
-,TRBV4-1,TRBD1,TRBJ2-7,CASSGRDRDEQYF,TGCGCCAGCAGCGGCCGGGACAGGGACGAGCAGTACTTC
-,TRBV20-1,-,TRBJ2-5,CSAPTEETQYF,TGCAGTGCCCCGACAGAAGAGACCCAGTACTTC
-,TRBV30,TRBD2,TRBJ2-1,CAWSLAGNEQFF,TGTGCCTGGAGTCTAGCGGGAAATGAGCAGTTCTTC
-,TRBV5-1,-,TRBJ2-1,CASSLGGQHNEQFF,TGCGCCAGCAGCTTGGGTGGGCAGCACAATGAGCAGTTCTTC
few,TRBV6-6,-,TRBJ1-5,CASSYTVQGNQPQHF,TGTGCCAGCAGTTACACCGTGCAGGGGAATCAGCCCCAGCATTTT
few,TRBV11-3,-,TRBJ2-1,CASGRDNLASEQFF,TGTGCCAGCGGGCGGGATAATCTAGCGAGTGAGCAGTTCTTC
few,TRBV27,-,TRBJ2-7,CASSLRVQGLASRYEQYF,TGTGCCAGCAGTTTAAGGGTTCAAGGCCTAGCGAGCCGCTACGAGCAGTACTTC
-,TRBV2,-,TRBJ1-1,CASSEMGRQGTEAFF,TGTGCCAGCAGTGAAATGGGCCGCCAGGGAACTGAAGCTTTCTTT
-,TRBV5-1,TRBD1,TRBJ1-2,CASSAPQGRLGYGYTF,TGCGCCAGCAGCGCCCCACAGGGGCGATTGGGCTATGGCTACACCTTC
-,TRBV11-2,-,TRBJ1-2,CASSLGSYGYTF,TGTGCCAGCAGCTTAGGGAGCTATGGCTACACCTTC
few,TRBV29-1,-,TRBJ1-2,CSVELWQGNGYTF,TGCAGCGTTGAATTATGGCAGGGGAATGGCTACACCTTC